The 20 T cell receptor beta chains presented below share a single source sample, sequenced in a study of shared clonotypes between healthy human individuals (dated by TCRdb to 2018 to 2021). CD8 naive samples consisted of CD45RO-negative cells that were positively selected for CCR7, yielding a CD45RA+CCR7+ population without TemRA cells. Library creation used the immunoSEQ multiplex PCR assay. The source is immuneACCESS, and TCRdb retained only in-frame sequences with V and J called. Part of the clones is not carried over; for the studies checked, unresolved V genes explain less than half of this, and the remainder is unexplained. In this sample the table shows about 580,000 clones, 95% to 98% of which occur a single time. The leading ten clones occupy approximately 0.3% of the sample. The sequenced sample consisted of naive CD8+ T cells sorted from blood. The meaning of the sample's cell subset or site label: CD45RA+CCR7+. The receptors were gathered from a man aged 30 to 39 in good health.

The chain is built from TRBV28 and TRBJ1-1; D gene uncertain. Germline lookup yields CDR1 MDHEN and CDR2 SYDVKM. CDR3 length: 15 residues. Trimming cost V 4 bases and J 4 bases, with 16 bases left between them. The CDR3 DNA reads as TGTGCCAGCAGTTCACCCCAGCGGGGAAGCACTGAAGCTTTCTTT. It translates to CASSSPQRGSTEAFF.

The chain joins TRBV5-1 to TRBJ1-1; tentatively, D is TRBD1 (6 bases). The germline V gene encodes CDR1 SGHRS and CDR2 YFSETQ. The ends were cut back, 7 bases at V and 3 bases at J, with 10 bases in the middle. This CDR3 spans 12 amino acids. The CDR3 sequence: CASEGVDTEAFF. In nucleotides, the CDR3 is TGCGCCAGCGAGGGGGTCGACACTGAAGCTTTCTTT.

The chain combines TRBV13 with TRBJ2-3; D tentatively reads TRBD1 or TRBD2 (5 bases each). Trimming cost V 5 bases and J 3 bases, with 15 bases left between them. CDR3 length equals 15 residues. The germline gives CDR1 PRHDT, CDR2 FYEKMQ (reference sequence). The CDR3 loop is CASSTPLEGTDTQYF. The CDR3 bases are TGTGCCAGCAGCACCCCTTTAGAGGGGACAGATACGCAGTATTTT.

Details on this clone: In the same sample, other DNA sequences code for this CDR3. The chain recombines TRBV9 with TRBJ2-2, with D tentatively TRBD1 (6 bases). The CDR3 totals 14 residues. Germline lookup yields CDR1 SGDLS and CDR2 YYNGEE. The V gene lost 1 base and the J gene lost 5 bases, with 9 bases spanning the gap. The CDR3 DNA is TGTGCCAGCAGCGTAAGAGGGGGAACCGGGGAGCTGTTTTTT. Translating gives CASSVRGGTGELFF.

As regards this clone: Other DNA sequences in this specimen translate into the identical CDR3. The V gene is TRBV5-1, the J gene TRBJ2-7; D is ambiguous. The V gene's germline CDR1 is SGHRS and CDR2 YFSETQ. V shed 2 bases and J shed 1 base, with 7 bases lying between them. The CDR3 spans 13 residues. The DNA of the CDR3 is TGCGCCAGCAGCTTCGGGCTATCCTACGAGCAGTACTTC. It yields the protein CASSFGLSYEQYF.

The chain recombines TRBV5-1 with TRBJ2-7; 7 bases fit TRBD1. The germline V gene encodes CDR1 SGHRS and CDR2 YFSETQ. V gave up 1 base and J gave up 5 bases; unmatched junction bases: 0. The CDR3 extends over 12 amino acids. The CDR3 loop is CASSLTGDEQYF. DNA of the CDR3: TGCGCCAGCAGCTTGACAGGGGACGAGCAGTACTTC.

The rearrangement joins TRBV7-9 to TRBJ2-1, with TRBD2 identical over 7 bases. V trimming: 2 bases; J trimming: 2 bases; junction bases outside the gene matches: 3. From germline, CDR1 is SEHNR and CDR2 FQNEAQ (reference sequence). This CDR3 region has 15 residues. Written as DNA, the CDR3 is TGTGCCAGCAGCTTAACTAGCGCACCCTACAATGAGCAGTTCTTC. Translation: CASSLTSAPYNEQFF.

V and J are TRBV11-2 and TRBJ2-7; either TRBD1 or TRBD2 may supply D (5 bases each). The V gene's germline CDR1 is SGHAT and CDR2 FQNNGV. The CDR3 sequence is 17 residues long. The V end was cut by 2 bases, the J end by 1 base, with 18 bases between. CDR3 in amino acids: CASSLNHRGEGSYEQYF. DNA for the CDR3: TGTGCCAGCAGCTTAAATCATAGGGGAGAGGGGTCCTACGAGCAGTACTTC.

The chain carries TRBV6-1 and TRBJ2-1, with D perhaps assigned TRBD1 or TRBD2 (5 bases each). This CDR3 contains 17 residues. Trimming removed 3 bases from V and 8 bases from J, with 23 bases in between. Germline CDR1 and CDR2: MNHNS and SASEGT. CDR3 sequence (DNA): TGTGCCAGCAGTGAGGCGAGAGGGGTGAACGCAGCGGATGAGCAGTTCTTC. Encoded protein: CASSEARGVNAADEQFF.

In this sample, this clone turned up once. The chain links TRBV4-3 to TRBJ1-2; a possible D gene is TRBD1 (6 bases). V was clipped by 0 bases and J by 2 bases, with 10 bases between them. Germline V CDR1 and CDR2: LGHNA, YSLEER. The CDR3 has 15 amino acids. The DNA for the CDR3 is TGCGCCAGCAGCCAAGATACAAGGGGGAACTATGGCTACACCTTC. This gives the protein CASSQDTRGNYGYTF.

The genes are TRBV27 and TRBJ2-3; 11 bases are shared with TRBD2. Germline values: CDR1 MNHEY, CDR2 SMNVEV (reference sequence). The CDR3 runs 14 residues. The V gene end was trimmed by 3 bases and the J gene end by 6 bases; junction bases not matched to a gene: 2. The CDR3 reads CASSFSSGGDTQYF. The CDR3 DNA reads TGTGCCAGCAGTTTTTCTAGCGGGGGGGATACGCAGTATTTT.

The chain combines TRBV7-2 with TRBJ2-7; 13 nucleotides agree with TRBD2. The CDR3 runs 17 residues. V dropped 3 bases and J dropped 4; count of bases not matched to a gene: 9. Germline V gene sequence: CDR1 SGHTA, CDR2 FQGNSA. CDR3 sequence reads: CASSLELAGGQGYEQYF. For the CDR3, the DNA is TGTGCCAGCAGCTTGGAACTAGCGGGAGGGCAAGGTTACGAGCAGTACTTC.

The chain combines TRBV19 with TRBJ2-7, with D possibly being TRBD2 (5 bases). The CDR3 consists of 13 residues. Trimming cost V 5 bases and J 1 base, with 9 bases left between them. Germline CDR1 LNHDA, CDR2 SQIVND (reference sequence). The CDR3 region has the DNA TGTGCCAGTAGTGCGGGTTATTCCTACGAGCAGTACTTC. Translating it yields CASSAGYSYEQYF.

The V and J genes are TRBV27 and TRBJ2-7; D is ambiguous. This CDR3 is 14 amino acids long. CDR1 is MNHEY and CDR2 is SMNVEV in the germline V gene (reference sequence). With 0 bases removed from V and 4 bases from J, the gap between germline ends came to 10 bases. Here the CDR3 reads CASSLSVASYEQYF. The CDR3 region has the DNA TGTGCCAGCAGTTTATCCGTGGCGTCGTACGAGCAGTACTTC.

The chain recombines TRBV29-1 with TRBJ1-2; 12 nucleotides agree with TRBD1. The CDR3 length is 14 residues. Germline lookup yields CDR1 SQVTM and CDR2 ANQGSEA. V lost 4 bases, J lost 7 bases, and 7 bases stayed unmatched. In DNA form, the CDR3 reads TGCAGCGTTGGTGGGACAGGGGGCTGGAGTGGCTACACCTTC. It translates to CSVGGTGGWSGYTF.

The rearrangement uses TRBV7-2 and TRBJ2-1; D is undetermined. The CDR3 totals 17 residues. V lost 4 bases, J lost 5 bases, and 21 bases lay in between. Germline V lookup: CDR1 SGHTA, CDR2 FQGNSA. As DNA, the CDR3 is TGTGCCAGCAGCTACATCGGCGGCGTCCTTCCCGACAATGAGCAGTTCTTC. Translating gives CASSYIGGVLPDNEQFF. Looking up the rest from reference TRBV7-2 and TRBJ2-1 gives the full variable domain: GAGVSQSPSNKVTEKGKDVELRCDPISGHTALYWYRQSLGQGLEFLIYFQGNSAPDKSGLPSDRFSAERTGGSVSTLTIQRTQQEDSAVYLCASSYIGGVLPDNEQFFGPGTRLTVL.

The sample holds one count of this clone. This chain connects TRBV29-1 to TRBJ1-1; no clear D gene. There are 12 residues in the CDR3. Germline values: CDR1 SQVTM, CDR2 ANQGSEA. The V end was cut by 4 bases, the J end by 8 bases, with 14 bases between. CDR3 in DNA: TGCAGCGTTGGTCGACACGGGAAAGAAGCTTTCTTT. Amino acids: CSVGRHGKEAFF.

The table lists this clone with a few counts. The V call is TRBV7-6, the J call TRBJ2-7; D possibly corresponds to TRBD2 (6 bases). This CDR3 is 13 amino acids long. CDR1 and CDR2 (germline): SGHVS, FNYEAQ. Trimming left V 3 bases short and J 6 bases short, with 12 bases between. This chain's CDR3 is CASSFGGEGEQYF. CDR3 nucleotides: TGTGCCAGCAGCTTCGGGGGAGAGGGCGAGCAGTACTTC.

The chain combines TRBV27 with TRBJ2-7; 9 bases agree with TRBD2. The CDR3 is made up of 15 amino acids. J gave up 5 bases and V 0 bases, and 5 bases lay outside the gene matches. Germline CDR1 reads MNHEY; CDR2 reads SMNVEV (reference sequence). This chain's CDR3 is CASSLSVAGENEQYF. The CDR3 nucleotides are TGTGCCAGCAGTTTATCAGTAGCGGGAGAAAACGAGCAGTACTTC.

This clone was counted a single time. The genes are TRBV18 and TRBJ2-3, with D possibly matching TRBD2 (5 bases). Germline loops: CDR1 KGHSH, CDR2 LQKENI. This CDR3 is 16 amino acids long. V lost 3 bases to trimming and J lost 5 bases, with 18 bases between them. Here the CDR3 DNA reads TGTGCCAGCTCACCGATTTGGCGGGTCGGAGAAGATACGCAGTATTTT. Protein product: CASSPIWRVGEDTQYF.